A single sample gave rise to the 5 T cell receptor beta chains below, sequenced in a study of blood T cell repertoires in COVID-19. The data were produced by immunoSEQ multiplex PCR, yet TCRdb's version contains in-frame clones alone and is incomplete. The table has approximately 150,000 clones, roughly four fifths seen once. Sample: PBMCs or T cells enriched from blood (not recorded which). Receptor source: a woman aged 50 to 65 with acute COVID-19.

The chain combines TRBV5-6 with TRBJ2-1; TRBD2 aligns across 11 bases. The V gene's germline CDR1 is SGHDT and CDR2 YYEEEE. This CDR3 region has 16 residues. Trimming cost V 4 bases and J 7 bases; bases outside gene matches: 10. As DNA, the CDR3 is TGTGCCAGCAGCCCTGCACTAGCGGGAGCTGTTAATGAGCAGTTCTTC. Encoded protein: CASSPALAGAVNEQFF.

The chain employs TRBV7-9 and TRBJ2-1; the D is unclear. V dropped 5 bases and J dropped 4 bases, with 3 bases sitting between them. Germline lookup yields CDR1 SEHNR and CDR2 FQNEAQ (reference sequence). This CDR3 spans 11 amino acids. DNA of the CDR3: TGTGCCAGCAGCCCTTACAATGAGCAGTTCTTC. The encoded protein is CASSPYNEQFF.

The chain has TRBV6-2 or TRBV6-3 and TRBJ2-7, with a possible D match to TRBD2 (5 bases). The V and J ends lost 2 bases and 0 bases respectively, with 5 bases between them. CDR1 MNHEY and CDR2 SVGEGT come from the germline V gene. CDR3 length: 13 amino acids. CDR3 in amino acids: CASSYSGSYEQYF. The CDR3 DNA follows: TGTGCCAGCAGTTACAGCGGCTCCTACGAGCAGTACTTC.

The J gene is TRBJ2-1, the V gene TRBV2; the match to TRBD2 covers 16 bases. The J segment lost 7 bases and the V segment lost 8 bases, leaving 17 bases of the junction unmatched. CDR3 size: 19 residues. Germline-derived CDR1 and CDR2 are SNHLY and FYNNEI. Here the CDR3 DNA reads TGTGCCAGCTTAGGGGTGGGACTAGCGGGAGGGCTCACAGGGAATGAGCAGTTCTTC. This encodes CASLGVGLAGGLTGNEQFF.

Notes on this clone: Within the sample, other DNA sequences also encode this same CDR3. The V call is TRBV12-3 or TRBV12-4, the J call TRBJ2-5, with no clear D. The CDR3 contains 12 residues. V was trimmed by 6 bases and J by 5 bases, leaving 10 bases between them. CDR3: CASSFVSETQYF. The CDR3 nucleotides are TGTGCCAGCAGCTTCGTTTCTGAGACCCAGTACTTC.